This T cell receptor beta chain stems from a study of T-cell memory formation after mild COVID-19. One entry per CDR3 protein results from TCRdb running MiXCR on the 5' RACE reads. The sample yields 250,000 to 300,000 distinct CDR3 sequences, about 17% seen once. This clonotype was seen only a few times. V gave up 6 bases and J gave up 2 bases; unmatched junction bases: 3. Germline loops: CDR1 MNHEY, CDR2 SVGEGT. The CDR3 runs to 13 residues. The chain has TRBV6-2 or TRBV6-3 and TRBJ1-2; 7 bases are shared with TRBD1. The TCR was taken from a man between 18 and 29 years old who had mild COVID-19 (a few samples of this study predate the infection). Cell type and time point are not known. The sample comprised PBMCs or a T cell subset sorted from them (not recorded which). This CDR3 reads CASSRGLNYGYTF. The CDR3 nucleotides read TGTGCCAGCAGCAGGGGGTTGAACTATGGCTACACCTTC.